The clone carrying this T cell receptor beta chain was observed once. As yet, its antigen is unknown. The entry originates in a study of early stage breast cancer tumors. Overall study results and limits: Compared with adjacent normal breast, tumors showed about 2.5-fold denser, more clonal T cells. Most shared enriched TCRB sequences were commonly generated ones.

The CDR3 sequence is 11 residues long. V was clipped by 8 bases and J by 10 bases, with 17 bases between them. Per the germline V gene, CDR1 is SQVTM and CDR2 is ANQGSEA. Each sample had two DNA replicates, roughly 0.5 ug blood or roughly 1.5 ug tissue. Assay used: immunoSEQ multiplex PCR; TCRdb lists only in-frame clones, some missing. This sample has under 45,000 clones, with about 78% found just once. The sequence was obtained from a person between 50 and 60 years old with breast cancer. The chain carries TRBV29-1 and TRBJ2-5, with D unclear. Sequencing input: blood. CDR3 amino acids: CSTPAVSGQYF. In DNA, the CDR3 is TGCAGCACCCCCGCGGTTAGTGGCCAGTACTTC.